Below, 29 T cell receptor beta chains from the same sample are listed, as sequenced in a study of T-cell reconstitution after alpha-beta-depleted transplantation in children. Using unique molecular identifiers, the investigators prepared the TCRbeta library. Via MiXCR, TCRdb re-called the PCR reads, giving one row per CDR3 protein. The sample contains around 580,000 distinct CDR3 sequences, under 30% of which appear only once. Here the sequenced sample was PBMCs, mostly from graft donor cells, taken 360 days after TCRalphabeta/CD19-depleted stem cell transplant. These TCRs come from a boy younger than two who had a stem cell transplant for acute myeloid leukemia, so the T cells may come from the graft donor.

This clonotype appeared many times. This chain connects TRBV12-3 or TRBV12-4 to TRBJ2-3; TRBD2 matches 10 bases. J was trimmed by 0 bases and V by 1 base; bases with no gene match: 4. The CDR3 runs to 17 residues. CDR3 protein: CASSLGTSGHSTDTQYF. In DNA, the CDR3 is TGTGCCAGCAGTTTAGGGACTAGCGGACATAGCACAGATACGCAGTATTTT.

This clonotype has just a few counts. The V gene is TRBV12-3 or TRBV12-4, the J gene TRBJ2-7, with D unresolved. Trimming took 3 bases from V and 3 from J, leaving 12 bases between them. This CDR3 is built from 14 residues. In DNA form, the CDR3 reads TGTGCCAGCAGTTTCTCCTCCATATACTACGAGCAGTACTTC. It encodes CASSFSSIYYEQYF.

CDR3 region: CSAPRLAGSTYEQYF. For the CDR3, the DNA is TGCAGTGCTCCCCGACTAGCGGGGAGTACCTACGAGCAGTACTTC. This chain links TRBV20-1 with TRBJ2-7; 11 bases align to TRBD2. Trimming removed 5 bases from V and 2 bases from J; junction bases left unmatched: 8. Germline CDR1 is DFQATT and CDR2 is SNEGSKA (reference sequence). The CDR3 length is 15 residues.

This chain joins TRBV27 and TRBJ1-5; 8 bases align to TRBD1. CDR1 is MNHEY, CDR2 SMNVEV, per germline (reference sequence). There are 13 residues in the CDR3. With 10 bases clipped from V and 4 bases from J, the junction kept 6 bases outside the gene matches. The CDR3 spells CAIATGVNQPQHF. The DNA of the CDR3 is TGTGCCATCGCGACAGGGGTAAATCAGCCCCAGCATTTT.

The V gene is TRBV4-1, the J gene TRBJ1-5; D is perhaps TRBD1 (5 bases). The germline V gene has CDR1 MGHRA and CDR2 YSYEKL. This CDR3 contains 14 residues. V lost 1 base and J 6 bases, leaving 10 bases between the germline ends. Written as DNA, the CDR3 is TGCGCCAGCAGCCAAGGTAGCGGGGGTCAGCCCCAGCATTTT. It yields the protein CASSQGSGGQPQHF.

The CDR3 DNA is TGCAGTGCTAGAGAGCGGACAGGGGGGGCCAACGTCCTGACTTTC. It translates to CSARERTGGANVLTF. The chain links TRBV20-1 to TRBJ2-6; 8 bases line up with TRBD1. The junction had 2 bases not matched to a gene; V was cut back by 0 bases and J by 4 bases. The germline gives CDR1 DFQATT, CDR2 SNEGSKA (reference sequence). The CDR3 is made up of 15 amino acids.

This clonotype was seen more than once but under ten times. The chain recombines TRBV12-3 or TRBV12-4 with TRBJ2-3, with 8 bases identical to TRBD2. This CDR3 is built from 15 residues. V lost 5 bases and J lost 6; bases outside the gene matches: 10. CDR3 DNA sequence: TGTGCCAGCAGTGGACTAGCCCCCCTTGGGGATACGCAGTATTTT. This codes for CASSGLAPLGDTQYF.

V usage is TRBV20-1 and J usage is TRBJ2-1, with 8 bases aligning to TRBD1. Germline values: CDR1 DFQATT, CDR2 SNEGSKA (reference sequence). The J segment lost 2 bases and the V segment lost 0 bases, leaving 6 bases of the junction unmatched. The CDR3 is 16 residues long. CDR3 sequence reads: CSAREAGGETYNEQFF. CDR3 bases: TGCAGTGCTAGAGAGGCAGGGGGCGAGACCTACAATGAGCAGTTCTTC.

The rearrangement uses TRBV6-1 and TRBJ2-7; unclear D gene. The germline gives CDR1 MNHNS, CDR2 SASEGT. Trimming removed 5 bases at V and 12 bases at J, with 17 bases between. CDR3 length: 12 amino acids. CDR3 coding DNA: TGTGCCAGCAGTCCAAAACCTTCCTTTTCGTACTTC. Amino acid sequence: CASSPKPSFSYF.

The chain links TRBV27 to TRBJ2-1, with D possibly matching TRBD2 (6 bases). The CDR3 loop spans 17 amino acids. Germline V gene sequence: CDR1 MNHEY, CDR2 SMNVEV (reference sequence). Trimming took off 5 bases at V and 2 bases at J, with 19 bases between the two ends. The CDR3 sequence: CASSPTPRGATYNEQFF. CDR3 coding DNA: TGTGCCAGCAGTCCTACCCCTCGCGGGGCAACCTACAATGAGCAGTTCTTC.

This clonotype occurred a few times. This chain connects TRBV7-8 to TRBJ2-3; TRBD1 or TRBD2 may be the D gene (6 bases each). Germline lookup yields CDR1 SGHVS and CDR2 FQNEAQ. Trimming removed 5 bases from V and 3 bases from J, with 18 bases in between. This CDR3 contains 16 residues. In DNA form, the CDR3 reads TGTGCCAGCAGCCGTCCGGAGGGGGGCTGGACAGATACGCAGTATTTT. The encoded protein is CASSRPEGGWTDTQYF.

This clonotype was seen a few times. The chain employs TRBV9 and TRBJ2-5, with D hard to call. CDR1 and CDR2 (germline): SGDLS, YYNGEE. Trimming stripped 0 bases from V and 5 bases from J, with 8 bases between. The CDR3 runs 13 residues. CDR3 protein: CASSVGLGETQYF. The DNA for the CDR3 is TGTGCCAGCAGCGTAGGTCTCGGGGAGACCCAGTACTTC.

The chain links TRBV19 to TRBJ1-5; D may be TRBD1 (6 bases). Germline V lookup: CDR1 LNHDA, CDR2 SQIVND (reference sequence). Trimming shortened V by 1 base and J by 7 bases, and 8 bases separated the two germline ends. The CDR3 loop spans 13 amino acids. The CDR3: CASSIVGGQPQHF. DNA for the CDR3: TGTGCCAGTAGTATAGTAGGGGGGCAGCCCCAGCATTTT.

The CDR3 DNA is TGTGCTAGTGGACTCGGGCCAGGAGAGACCCAGTACTTC. Translated, it gives CASGLGPGETQYF. The V and J genes are TRBV12-5 and TRBJ2-5; D uncertain. Trimming took off 6 bases at V and 4 bases at J, with 12 bases between the two ends. This CDR3 has 13 residues. CDR1 LGHNT and CDR2 FRNRAP come from the germline V gene.

This clonotype was observed many times. The chain's CDR3 is CASSYRGELTDTQYF. In DNA form, the CDR3 reads TGTGCCAGCAGTTACCGGGGGGAACTCACAGATACGCAGTATTTT. The chain uses TRBV6-5 and TRBJ2-3; 7 positions match TRBD2. The CDR3 covers 15 residues. V trimming: 2 bases; J trimming: 2 bases; junction bases outside the gene matches: 4. The germline CDR1 and CDR2 sequences are MNHEY and SVGAGI.

This chain connects TRBV24-1 to TRBJ2-1, with D possibly matching TRBD2 (5 bases). Trimming removed 4 bases from V and 7 bases from J, with 19 bases in between. CDR1 and CDR2 from the germline V gene are KGHDR and SFDVKD. CDR3 length: 16 residues. Here the CDR3 DNA reads TGTGCCACCAGTGACCCCGACCTATACGGGGAGAATGAGCAGTTCTTC. Translation: CATSDPDLYGENEQFF.

The gene calls are TRBV6-2 or TRBV6-3 and TRBJ1-1, with a tentative D call TRBD1 (6 bases). The CDR3 has 20 amino acids. V was clipped by 3 bases and J by 3 bases, with 29 bases between them. The germline CDR1 and CDR2 sequences are MNHEY and SVGEGT. CDR3 sequence: CASSYYLILSDRPADTEAFF. Written as DNA, the CDR3 is TGTGCCAGCAGTTATTACTTGATACTCTCTGACAGGCCAGCGGACACTGAAGCTTTCTTT.

The chain couples TRBV6-5 to TRBJ2-1; D possibly corresponds to TRBD1 (5 bases). With 6 bases removed from V and 4 bases from J, the gap between germline ends came to 16 bases. This CDR3 contains 15 residues. Germline loops: CDR1 MNHEY, CDR2 SVGAGI. CDR3 loop: CASSYKSGAYNEQFF. The CDR3 DNA follows: TGTGCCAGCAGCTACAAGTCTGGGGCTTACAATGAGCAGTTCTTC.

This clonotype was counted at least ten times. The rearrangement links TRBV20-1 to TRBJ2-7, with a tentative D call TRBD2 (5 bases). The length of the CDR3 is 13 residues. V lost 0 bases and J 5 bases, leaving 11 bases between the germline ends. Germline values: CDR1 DFQATT, CDR2 SNEGSKA (reference sequence). CDR3 nucleotide sequence: TGCAGTGCTAGAGACTTAACAGCGGACGAGCAGTACGTC. Amino acid sequence: CSARDLTADEQYV.

As to this clonotype: A read error may explain this, as a much larger clone is one base away. V usage is TRBV6-2 or TRBV6-3 and J usage is TRBJ1-3; D remains ambiguous. Germline loops: CDR1 MNHEY, CDR2 SVGEGT. CDR3 length: 16 amino acids. The chain's CDR3 is CASSYAQTNSGNPIYF. In nucleotides, the CDR3 is TGTGCCAGCAGTTACGCACAGACGAACTCTGGAAACCCCATATATTTT.

This clonotype showed up just a few times. The J gene is TRBJ2-7, the V gene TRBV7-9; no firm D call. CDR3 length equals 14 residues. V gave up 2 bases and J gave up 0 bases, with 8 bases separating them. CDR1 and CDR2 (germline): SEHNR, FQNEAQ (reference sequence). CDR3 bases: TGTGCCAGCAGCTTAACGGAGAGCTCCTACGAGCAGTACGTC. Its protein product is CASSLTESSYEQYV.

This clonotype has more than one count but fewer than ten. The V call is TRBV12-3 or TRBV12-4, the J call TRBJ2-2; D might be TRBD1 (5 bases). The CDR3 covers 14 residues. Trimming removed 3 bases from V and 6 bases from J, with 11 bases in between. DNA for the CDR3: TGTGCCAGCAGTTTCGTAGGGGTCCCCGGGGAGCTGTTTTTT. Translated: CASSFVGVPGELFF.

This clonotype was seen a few times. At one end, the junction sequence differs from germline, possibly due to a read error. J is TRBJ1-5 and V is TRBV20-1; possibly TRBD1 for D (5 bases). The germline V gene has CDR1 DFQATT and CDR2 SNEGSKA (reference sequence). The CDR3 length is 16 residues. The CDR3 nucleotides read TGCTGTGCTAGAGATGCAGAGCGGGGGTTTAATCAGCCCCAGCATTTT. It yields the protein CCARDAERGFNQPQHF.

This rearrangement joins TRBV4-1 to TRBJ2-7, with D uncertain. The CDR3 consists of 14 residues. V was pared by 1 base and J by 2 bases, with 9 bases between. CDR1 MGHRA and CDR2 YSYEKL come from the germline V gene. CDR3 nucleotide sequence: TGCGCCAGCAGCCAAGTCTACGGTACCTACGAGCAGTACTTC. Its translation is CASSQVYGTYEQYF.

The rearrangement joins TRBV12-3 or TRBV12-4 to TRBJ2-7, with 11 bases fitting TRBD2. CDR3 length: 16 amino acids. J was trimmed by 3 bases and V by 5 bases; bases with no gene match: 9. The CDR3 DNA follows: TGTGCCAGCAGTCCCGGGGGGACTAGCGGATACTACGAGCAGTACTTC. Its translation is CASSPGGTSGYYEQYF.

This clonotype was picked up a small number of times. This chain connects TRBV5-1 to TRBJ1-1; 10 nucleotides align to TRBD1. The germline V gene has CDR1 SGHRS and CDR2 YFSETQ. CDR3 length equals 16 residues. With V trimmed by 1 base and J by 0 bases, 3 bases remained unmatched. CDR3 loop: CASSLRQGALNTEAFF. The CDR3 region has the DNA TGCGCCAGCAGCTTGCGACAGGGGGCTCTGAACACTGAAGCTTTCTTT.

This chain uses TRBV20-1 with TRBJ2-3, with TRBD2 matching over 14 bases. The trim removed 0 bases at V and 4 bases at J, leaving 6 bases unmatched. Germline assignment: CDR1 DFQATT and CDR2 SNEGSKA (reference sequence). The CDR3 consists of 17 residues. CDR3 in amino acids: CSARDWTSGGNPDTQYF. The CDR3 bases are TGCAGTGCTAGAGATTGGACTAGCGGGGGGAACCCAGATACGCAGTATTTT.

This clonotype was counted only a few times. V and J are TRBV15 and TRBJ1-6; 7 nucleotides match TRBD1. This CDR3 has 15 amino acids. Trimming cost V 0 bases and J 10 bases; bases outside gene matches: 6. Germline-derived CDR1 and CDR2 are LNHNV and YYDKDF (reference sequence). CDR3 loop: CATSRDLTGNSPLHF. The DNA for the CDR3 is TGTGCCACCAGCAGAGATCTGACAGGGAACTCACCCCTCCACTTT.

CDR3 in DNA: TGCAGTGCTAGAGATCGGGAGGTGAGGGGCAGCTCCTTCACAGATACGCAGTATTTT. This translates into CSARDREVRGSSFTDTQYF. The rearrangement uses TRBV20-1 and TRBJ2-3, with TRBD2 matching 7 bases. The CDR3 length is 19 residues. Looked up from germline, CDR1 is DFQATT and CDR2 is SNEGSKA (reference sequence). With V trimmed by 0 bases and J by 2 bases, 17 bases remained unmatched.